The 18 T cell receptor beta chains below all came from one sample that was sequenced in a study of shared clonotypes between healthy human individuals. Sequencing was performed with immunoSEQ multiplex PCR; in TCRdb, only in-frame clones are kept and a portion is missing. This table has roughly 1.5 million clones, nearly 99% appearing once. Sequencing used naive CD4+ T cells sorted from blood. Subset denoted: CD45RA+ positively selected. The receptor set was obtained from a man in his thirties or forties in good health.

The CDR3 DNA follows: TGTGCCAGCAGCGTAGGGTCCCGTAATGAGCAGTTCTTC. This translates into CASSVGSRNEQFF. The chain employs TRBV9 and TRBJ2-1, with unresolved D. Germline-derived CDR1 and CDR2 are SGDLS and YYNGEE. V lost 0 bases and J 7 bases, leaving 8 bases between the germline ends. The CDR3 extends over 13 amino acids.

This sequence joins TRBV29-1 and TRBJ2-3; maybe TRBD2 (6 bases). V lost 7 bases and J lost 0, with 8 bases in between. The CDR3 extends over 12 amino acids. Germline V lookup: CDR1 SQVTM, CDR2 ANQGSEA. The CDR3 DNA follows: TGCAGCGAGCGGGCTAGCACAGATACGCAGTATTTT. Amino acids: CSERASTDTQYF.

This sequence joins TRBV18 and TRBJ2-1; the D is unclear. In germline, CDR1 is KGHSH, CDR2 LQKENI. Trimming pared 2 bases from V and 7 bases from J, leaving 15 bases between. The CDR3 loop spans 15 amino acids. CDR3 protein: CASSPSTPPGNEQFF. The CDR3 DNA is TGTGCCAGCTCACCATCTACCCCCCCCGGGAATGAGCAGTTCTTC.

The chain combines TRBV11-3 with TRBJ2-2, with D possibly being TRBD1 or TRBD2 (6 bases each). Germline lookup yields CDR1 SGHNT and CDR2 YENEEA. The CDR3 sequence is 16 residues long. V lost 2 bases and J 4 bases, leaving 14 bases between the germline ends. DNA for the CDR3: TGTGCCAGCAGCTTATCCCGGGGGCGACTCACCGGGGAGCTGTTTTTT. It translates to CASSLSRGRLTGELFF. The whole variable domain, filled in from reference TRBV11-3 and TRBJ2-2, reads EAGVVQSPRYKIIEKKQPVAFWCNPISGHNTLYWYLQNLGQGPELLIRYENEEAVDDSQLPKDRFSAERLKGVDSTLKIQPAELGDSAVYLCASSLSRGRLTGELFFGEGSRLTVL.

The V call is TRBV5-1, the J call TRBJ1-1; 10 bases align to TRBD1. CDR3 length equals 15 residues. Germline loops: CDR1 SGHRS, CDR2 YFSETQ. V dropped 4 bases and J dropped 6; count of bases not matched to a gene: 9. The CDR3 reads CASSPLGQGYAEAFF. The CDR3 DNA sequence: TGCGCCAGCAGCCCATTGGGACAGGGGTACGCTGAAGCTTTCTTT.

This clone appeared a single time. The chain joins TRBV6-6 to TRBJ2-7, with D unclear. Trimming took 6 bases from V and 3 from J, leaving 9 bases between them. Germline loops: CDR1 MNHNY, CDR2 SVGAGI (reference sequence). This CDR3 contains 12 residues. CDR3 nucleotides: TGTGCCAGCAGATCCCTCGACTACGAGCAGTACTTC. It is translated as CASRSLDYEQYF.

The V call is TRBV28, the J call TRBJ1-2; TRBD1 is a possible D gene (6 bases). Per the germline V gene, CDR1 is MDHEN and CDR2 is SYDVKM. The CDR3 has 13 amino acids. Trimming left V 3 bases short and J 6 bases short, with 11 bases between. The CDR3 loop reads CASSFLRGNGYTF. The CDR3, as DNA: TGTGCCAGCAGTTTTTTAAGGGGGAATGGCTACACCTTC.

The chain uses TRBV5-1 and TRBJ2-5; 7 positions match TRBD2. V lost 0 bases to trimming and J lost 5 bases; unmatched junction nucleotides: 7. This CDR3 is 15 amino acids long. Germline V gene sequence: CDR1 SGHRS, CDR2 YFSETQ. The CDR3 reads CASSLAGGSGETQYF. CDR3 bases: TGCGCCAGCAGCTTGGCTGGCGGGAGCGGGGAGACCCAGTACTTC.

The chain couples TRBV7-8 to TRBJ2-2; 10 bases line up with TRBD2. V shed 1 base and J 6 bases; nucleotides not matched to a gene: 8. Germline CDR1 SGHVS, CDR2 FQNEAQ. The CDR3 loop spans 17 amino acids. The DNA for the CDR3 is TGTGCCAGCAGCTTAGGGGGGACTAGCGCCAACGCCGGGGAGCTGTTTTTT. Protein: CASSLGGTSANAGELFF.

This clone was seen just once. The chain has TRBV2 and TRBJ1-5; perhaps TRBD1 as D (6 bases). Germline assignment: CDR1 SNHLY and CDR2 FYNNEI. V was pared by 4 bases and J by 6 bases, with 10 bases between. This CDR3 spans 13 amino acids. This CDR3 reads CASSGGAGQPQHF. The CDR3 coding sequence is TGTGCCAGCAGTGGGGGGGCTGGTCAGCCCCAGCATTTT.

The V call is TRBV15, the J call TRBJ2-1; a weak D match, TRBD2 (6 bases). V lost 11 bases, J lost 4 bases, and 15 bases lay in between. The germline V gene encodes CDR1 LNHNV and CDR2 YYDKDF (reference sequence). The CDR3 sequence is 13 residues long. CDR3 amino acids: CAARREPYNEQFF. CDR3 DNA sequence: TGTGCCGCCCGGCGGGAACCATACAATGAGCAGTTCTTC.

The V gene is TRBV28, the J gene TRBJ2-6, with 8 bases fitting TRBD1. Germline V gives CDR1 MDHEN, CDR2 SYDVKM. The CDR3 spans 17 residues. V gave up 4 bases and J gave up 0 bases; unmatched junction bases: 5. CDR3 bases: TGTGCCAGCAGTTCCGGGACAGGACTCTCTGGGGCCAACGTCCTGACTTTC. Amino acid sequence: CASSSGTGLSGANVLTF.

The genes are TRBV6-5 and TRBJ2-7; 10 bases map to TRBD2. The CDR3 length is 14 residues. V shed 5 bases, J shed 7 bases, and the junction held 8 bases outside the gene matches. CDR1 is MNHEY, CDR2 SVGAGI, per germline. In DNA form, the CDR3 reads TGTGCCAGCAGTCATCTAGCGGGAGAAGGGGAGCAGTACTTC. Amino acids: CASSHLAGEGEQYF.

The chain couples TRBV28 to TRBJ1-5, with 7 bases identical to TRBD1. Trimming took 2 bases from V and 3 from J; bases not matched to a gene: 7. CDR1 is MDHEN and CDR2 is SYDVKM in the germline V gene. The CDR3 length is 16 residues. Here the CDR3 reads CASSLAGTANNQPQHF. As DNA, the CDR3 is TGTGCCAGCAGTTTAGCCGGGACAGCTAACAATCAGCCCCAGCATTTT.

The J gene is TRBJ2-5, the V gene TRBV9; possibly TRBD2 for D (5 bases). Germline assignment: CDR1 SGDLS and CDR2 YYNGEE. CDR3 length equals 15 residues. V lost 0 bases to trimming and J lost 1 base, with 10 bases between them. CDR3: CASSVGRLTQETQYF. CDR3 DNA sequence: TGTGCCAGCAGCGTAGGGCGACTAACCCAAGAGACCCAGTACTTC.

V usage is TRBV7-9 and J usage is TRBJ2-7; 13 positions match TRBD2. This CDR3 has 17 amino acids. Looked up from germline, CDR1 is SEHNR and CDR2 is FQNEAQ (reference sequence). After removal of 5 bases from V and 4 bases from J, the junction contained 11 bases not matched to a gene. CDR3 bases: TGTGCCAGCAGCCCCGGAGGACTAGCGGGAGATCAGTACGAGCAGTACTTC. Translated: CASSPGGLAGDQYEQYF.

The chain combines TRBV7-9 with TRBJ1-1; D call uncertain. CDR3 length: 16 residues. Germline CDR1 and CDR2: SEHNR and FQNEAQ (reference sequence). V gave up 2 bases and J gave up 0 bases, with 13 bases separating them. Here the CDR3 DNA reads TGTGCCAGCAGCTTATACTGGACGGACTTGAACACTGAAGCTTTCTTT. As protein: CASSLYWTDLNTEAFF.

This chain joins TRBV7-8 and TRBJ1-5; possible D gene TRBD1, 6 bases. CDR1 and CDR2 from the germline V gene are SGHVS and FQNEAQ. This CDR3 region has 14 residues. V gave up 3 bases and J gave up 5 bases, with 11 bases separating them. CDR3 residues: CASSLLQGYQPQHF. DNA of the CDR3: TGTGCCAGCAGCTTGCTCCAGGGGTATCAGCCCCAGCATTTT.